This TCR beta chain emerged from a study of PD-1 blockade in classical Hodgkin lymphoma. The time point denotes: cycle 4 day 1 (C4D1), after more than five weeks of nivolumab. Every one of the patients relapsed after autologous stem cell transplantation (brentuximab vedotin exposure was variable). Profiled with immunoSEQ multiplex PCR; TCRdb holds only in-frame clones, not every one. The table has over 80,000 clones, approximately 78% seen once. The germline V gene encodes CDR1 KGHSH and CDR2 LQKENI. V lost 2 bases and J lost 1, with 8 bases in between. The CDR3 covers 14 residues. This sample comprised peripheral blood mononuclear cells (PBMCs), obtained before the fourth cycle of nivolumab. The chain uses TRBV18 and TRBJ2-5; D possibly corresponds to TRBD2 (5 bases). This clonotype was sampled from a human donor with classical Hodgkin lymphoma. This CDR3 reads CASSPSGSQETQYF. CDR3 nucleotides: TGTGCCAGCTCACCAAGCGGCAGCCAAGAGACCCAGTACTTC. Combining the CDR3 with reference TRBV18 and TRBJ2-5 gives the whole variable domain NAGVMQNPRHLVRRRGQEARLRCSPMKGHSHVYWYRQLPEEGLKFMVYLQKENIIDESGMPKERFSAEFPKEGPSILRIQQVVRGDSAAYFCASSPSGSQETQYFGPGTRLLVL.